This T cell receptor beta chain was documented in a study of blood T cell repertoires in COVID-19. Original handling: Amplified reference gene primers provided the basis for estimating nucleated cell counts. TCRdb keeps only in-frame clones here, not all; method: immunoSEQ multiplex PCR. The V and J calls and clone size are taken from that table; D and trimming were inferred from the DNA. Of around 170,000 clones listed, around 90% are singletons. The length of the CDR3 is 14 residues. Germline CDR1 reads SGHTS; CDR2 reads YDEGEE. Deletions cut 4 bases from V and 1 base from J, with 11 bases between. The study drew participants aged 18 to 89 years from under 30 US areas. The study assigned cohorts using participant-reported clinical history.

The genes are TRBV5-8 and TRBJ2-5; D perhaps matches TRBD1 (6 bases). The source of this sequence is a young woman who had recovered from COVID-19. Sequenced: PBMCs or T cells enriched from blood (not recorded which). CDR3 DNA sequence: TGTGCCAGCAGCGCAAGGACAGTCCAAGAGACCCAGTACTTC. Its translation: CASSARTVQETQYF.